These 3 T cell receptor beta chains originate from one sample sequenced in a study of blood T cell repertoires in COVID-19. Assay used: immunoSEQ multiplex PCR; TCRdb lists only in-frame clones, some missing. The table includes 150,000 to 200,000 clones, less than 80% detected once. Sequenced: PBMCs or T cells enriched from blood (not recorded which). The receptors originated from a woman in her seventies in a cohort exposed to, infected with or recovered from COVID-19 (not recorded which).

The chain is built from TRBV3-1 (or the pseudogene TRBV3-2) and TRBJ1-5; D is possibly TRBD1 (5 bases). CDR3 size: 14 residues. V lost 0 bases to trimming and J lost 6 bases, with 9 bases between them. The germline CDR1 and CDR2 sequences are LGHDT and YNNKEL (reference sequence). The CDR3 protein is CASSQEGAGQPQHF. For the CDR3, the DNA is TGTGCCAGCAGCCAAGAAGGGGCCGGTCAGCCCCAGCATTTT.

V is TRBV7-3 and J is TRBJ2-2, with D perhaps matching TRBD2 (7 bases). The germline V and J ends were trimmed by 1 base and 6 bases, with 12 bases remaining between them. The germline gives CDR1 SGHTA, CDR2 FQGTGA. This CDR3 is built from 15 residues. The CDR3 nucleotides read TGTGCCAGCAGCTTAATAAGGGGGAGGGCCGGGGAGCTGTTTTTT. Its translation is CASSLIRGRAGELFF.

The chain is built from TRBV29-1 and TRBJ2-1; D is uncertain. The CDR3 has 12 residues. Germline loops: CDR1 SQVTM, CDR2 ANQGSEA. V was pared by 7 bases and J by 7 bases, with 14 bases between. This CDR3 is CSAGSMRNEQFF. The CDR3 DNA follows: TGCAGCGCGGGTTCAATGAGAAATGAGCAGTTCTTC.